This is a list of T cell receptor beta chains from one sample in a study of monozygotic twins with inflammatory bowel disease. TCRdb derives one entry per CDR3 protein from the 5' RACE reads, leaving out DNA. The sample includes approximately 380,000 distinct CDR3 sequences. Sequencing input: blood. The receptors come from a human donor with ulcerative colitis or Crohn's disease, or a healthy co-twin of an affected twin (not recorded which). Each CDR3 is given with its conserved first and last residue.

V,J,CDR3
TRBV27,TRBJ2-7,CASSFGTQPNEQYF
TRBV4-3,TRBJ1-5,CASSQTTGWGQPQHF
TRBV12-3/TRBV12-4,TRBJ1-1,CASSFSGEVVAFF
TRBV7-2,TRBJ2-3,CASSQYDFSTDTQYF
TRBV21-1,TRBJ2-7,CASSKVGHYEQYF
TRBV18,TRBJ2-5,CASSPPRPPIRETQYF
TRBV25-1,TRBJ1-4,CASSLQTGGEKLFF
TRBV7-2,TRBJ2-3,CASSSYGGRTDTQYF
TRBV2,TRBJ1-5,CASSEEGTGGQPQHF
TRBV27,TRBJ1-5,CASSLSAQIQPQHF
TRBV6-5,TRBJ2-1,CASRSRGRGLLGEQFF
TRBV27,TRBJ1-1,CASGIRWEQEAFF
TRBV20-1,TRBJ1-2,CSARIRQGDYGYTF
TRBV28,TRBJ2-7,CASRTTGFRAYEQYF
TRBV7-2,TRBJ1-2,CASSLEYIGAYGYTF
TRBV5-1,TRBJ1-1,CASSPGDRVSEAFF
TRBV28,TRBJ2-7,CASSLGSRYDSEQYF
TRBV28,TRBJ1-2,CASSRYYYGYTF
TRBV5-6,TRBJ2-1,CASSATGTNNNEQFF
TRBV18,TRBJ2-5,CASSPSGGAKKTQYF
TRBV10-3,TRBJ2-5,CAISEEGLGETQYF
TRBV7-2,TRBJ2-5,CASSLGATAQYF
TRBV7-8,TRBJ1-5,CASSYDTGFRQPQHF
TRBV9,TRBJ2-1,CASSPASNEQFF
TRBV19,TRBJ2-1,CASMALSSYNEQFF
TRBV4-2,TRBJ2-3,CASSRDRAPDTQYF
TRBV12-3/TRBV12-4,TRBJ1-1,CASSLAVTIEAFF
TRBV9,TRBJ2-1,CASSVRLDPYNEQFF
TRBV11-1,TRBJ1-4,CASSSGGTNEKLFF
TRBV7-3,TRBJ2-1,CASSLLLRDNEQFF
TRBV19,TRBJ1-5,CASSITLWQGNQPQHF
TRBV6-1,TRBJ2-5,CASFSKFRTSGERETQYF
TRBV15,TRBJ1-2,CATSGRQGLEGYTF
TRBV30,TRBJ2-7,CAWSVLGYEQYF
TRBV28,TRBJ2-7,CASSLNTGDQYF
TRBV20-1,TRBJ2-3,CSATSGGHNTQYF
TRBV28,TRBJ2-7,CASRYYDSPYEQYF
TRBV6-2/TRBV6-3,TRBJ2-2,CASGALRGTGELFF
TRBV6-5,TRBJ1-5,CASSYSSRQGNPQHF
TRBV7-2,TRBJ1-2,CASSLQGQLYGYTF
TRBV20-1,TRBJ2-7,CSATPGAPYEQYF
TRBV6-5,TRBJ1-2,CASSYGSGSRSGYTF
TRBV7-3,TRBJ1-1,CASSSTGAGRTEAFF
TRBV7-2,TRBJ2-5,CASSLQVVAGGETQYF